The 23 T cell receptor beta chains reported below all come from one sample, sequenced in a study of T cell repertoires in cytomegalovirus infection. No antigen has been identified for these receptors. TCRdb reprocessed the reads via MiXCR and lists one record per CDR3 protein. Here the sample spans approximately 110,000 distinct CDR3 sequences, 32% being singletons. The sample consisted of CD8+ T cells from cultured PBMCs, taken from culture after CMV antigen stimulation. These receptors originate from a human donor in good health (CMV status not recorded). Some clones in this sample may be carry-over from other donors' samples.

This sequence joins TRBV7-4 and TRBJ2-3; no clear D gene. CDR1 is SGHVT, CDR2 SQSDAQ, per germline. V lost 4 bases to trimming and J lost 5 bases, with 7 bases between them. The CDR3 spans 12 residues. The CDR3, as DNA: TGTGCCAGCAGCTCTGATGGAGATACGCAGTATTTT. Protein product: CASSSDGDTQYF.

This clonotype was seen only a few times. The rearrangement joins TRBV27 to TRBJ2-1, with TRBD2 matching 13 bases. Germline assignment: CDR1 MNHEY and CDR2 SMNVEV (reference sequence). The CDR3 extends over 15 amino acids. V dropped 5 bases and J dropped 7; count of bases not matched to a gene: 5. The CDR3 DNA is TGTGCCAGCAGTAAGACTAGCGGGGGGTTAAATGAGCAGTTCTTC. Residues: CASSKTSGGLNEQFF.

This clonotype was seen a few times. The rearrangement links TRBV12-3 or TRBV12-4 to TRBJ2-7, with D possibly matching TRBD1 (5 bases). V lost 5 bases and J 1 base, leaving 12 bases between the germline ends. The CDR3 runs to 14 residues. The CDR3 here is CASSPPTESYEQYF. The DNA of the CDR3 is TGTGCCAGCAGTCCTCCGACAGAATCCTACGAGCAGTACTTC.

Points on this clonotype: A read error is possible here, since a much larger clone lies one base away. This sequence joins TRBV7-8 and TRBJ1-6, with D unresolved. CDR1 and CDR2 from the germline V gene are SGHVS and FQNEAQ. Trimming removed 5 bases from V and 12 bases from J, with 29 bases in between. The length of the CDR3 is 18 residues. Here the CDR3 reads CASSPLRTGRLVGLPLHF. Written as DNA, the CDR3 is TGTGCCAGCAGCCCCCTCCGTACCGGACGACTGGTGGGTTTACCCCTCCACTTT.

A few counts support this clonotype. CDR3 loop: CASSEQGERYQETQYF. The CDR3 nucleotides are TGTGCCAGCAGCGAACAGGGGGAGAGGTACCAAGAGACCCAGTACTTC. The chain combines TRBV6-2 or TRBV6-3 with TRBJ2-5; 8 positions match TRBD1. Germline CDR1 is MNHEY and CDR2 is SVGEGT. The CDR3 extends over 16 amino acids. V lost 6 bases and J lost 0; bases outside the gene matches: 9.

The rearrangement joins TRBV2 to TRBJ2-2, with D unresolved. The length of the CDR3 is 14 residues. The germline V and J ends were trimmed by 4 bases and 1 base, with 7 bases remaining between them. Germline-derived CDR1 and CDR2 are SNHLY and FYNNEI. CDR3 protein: CASSGSENTGELFF. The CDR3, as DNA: TGTGCCAGCAGTGGGAGCGAGAACACCGGGGAGCTGTTTTTT.

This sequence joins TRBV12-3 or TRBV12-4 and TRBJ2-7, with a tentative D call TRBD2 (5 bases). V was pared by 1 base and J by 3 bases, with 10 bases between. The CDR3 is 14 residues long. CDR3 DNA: TGTGCCAGCAGTTTAGGAGGGATTCTCTACGAGCAGTACTTC. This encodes CASSLGGILYEQYF.

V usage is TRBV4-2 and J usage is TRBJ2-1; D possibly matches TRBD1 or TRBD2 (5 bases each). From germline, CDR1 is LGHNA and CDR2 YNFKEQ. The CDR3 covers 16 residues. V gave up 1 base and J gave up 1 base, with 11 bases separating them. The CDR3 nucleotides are TGTGCCAGCAGCCAAGGGTGGTGGGGGTCCTACAATGAGCAGTTCTTC. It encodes CASSQGWWGSYNEQFF.

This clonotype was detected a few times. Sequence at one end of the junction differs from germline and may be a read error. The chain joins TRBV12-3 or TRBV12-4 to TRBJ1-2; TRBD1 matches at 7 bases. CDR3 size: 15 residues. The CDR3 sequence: CASSLNPGTDGGSAF. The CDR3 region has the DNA TGTGCCAGCAGTTTAAACCCGGGGACAGACGGAGGGAGCGCCTTC.

This chain's CDR3 is CASSSRRYSNQPQHF. In DNA form, the CDR3 reads TGTGCCAGCAGTTCTCGCAGATATAGCAATCAGCCCCAGCATTTT. V usage is TRBV27 and J usage is TRBJ1-5, with D unclear. This CDR3 comprises 15 residues. Germline V gene data show CDR1 as MNHEY and CDR2 as SMNVEV (reference sequence). V was cut by 4 bases and J by 0 bases, with 10 bases left in between.

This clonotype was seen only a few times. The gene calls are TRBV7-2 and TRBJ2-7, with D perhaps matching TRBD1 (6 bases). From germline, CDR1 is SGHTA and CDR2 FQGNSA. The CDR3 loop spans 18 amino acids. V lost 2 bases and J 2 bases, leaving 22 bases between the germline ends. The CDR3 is CASSLINLGSGETYEQYF. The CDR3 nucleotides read TGTGCCAGCAGCTTAATAAATTTGGGGTCAGGGGAGACCTACGAGCAGTACTTC. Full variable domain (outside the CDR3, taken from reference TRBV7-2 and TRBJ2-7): GAGVSQSPSNKVTEKGKDVELRCDPISGHTALYWYRQSLGQGLEFLIYFQGNSAPDKSGLPSDRFSAERTGGSVSTLTIQRTQQEDSAVYLCASSLINLGSGETYEQYFGPGTRLTVT.

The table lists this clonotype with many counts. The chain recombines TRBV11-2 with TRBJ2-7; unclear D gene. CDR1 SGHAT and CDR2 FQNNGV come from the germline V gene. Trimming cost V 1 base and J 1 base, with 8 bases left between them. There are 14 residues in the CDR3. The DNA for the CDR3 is TGTGCCAGCAGCTTAGGACACGGATCCTACGAGCAGTACTTC. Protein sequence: CASSLGHGSYEQYF.

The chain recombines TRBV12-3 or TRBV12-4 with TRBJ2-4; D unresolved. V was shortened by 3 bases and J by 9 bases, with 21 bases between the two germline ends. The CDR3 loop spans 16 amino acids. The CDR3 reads CASSFLSWSGRSIQYF. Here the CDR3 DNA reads TGTGCCAGCAGTTTTCTGAGCTGGTCGGGCCGGAGCATTCAGTACTTC.

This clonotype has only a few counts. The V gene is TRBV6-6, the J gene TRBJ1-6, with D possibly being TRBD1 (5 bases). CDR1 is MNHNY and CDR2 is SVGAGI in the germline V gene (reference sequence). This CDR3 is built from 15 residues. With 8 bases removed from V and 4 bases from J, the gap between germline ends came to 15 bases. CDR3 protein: CASGAGTEYNSPLHF. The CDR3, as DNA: TGTGCCAGCGGTGCCGGGACGGAATATAATTCACCCCTCCACTTT.

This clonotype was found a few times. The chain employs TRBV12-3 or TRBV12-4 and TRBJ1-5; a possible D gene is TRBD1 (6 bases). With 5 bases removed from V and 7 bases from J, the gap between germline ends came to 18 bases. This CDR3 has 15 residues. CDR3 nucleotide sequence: TGTGCCAGCAGTCCGTCTCGGGGGCCGGGGCAGCCCCAGCATTTT. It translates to CASSPSRGPGQPQHF.

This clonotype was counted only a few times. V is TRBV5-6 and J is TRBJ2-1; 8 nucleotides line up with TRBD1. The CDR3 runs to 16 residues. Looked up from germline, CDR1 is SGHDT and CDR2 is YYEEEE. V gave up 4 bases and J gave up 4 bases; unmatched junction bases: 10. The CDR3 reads CASSPWGTGVYNEQFF. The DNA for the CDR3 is TGTGCCAGCAGCCCCTGGGGGACAGGTGTGTACAATGAGCAGTTCTTC.

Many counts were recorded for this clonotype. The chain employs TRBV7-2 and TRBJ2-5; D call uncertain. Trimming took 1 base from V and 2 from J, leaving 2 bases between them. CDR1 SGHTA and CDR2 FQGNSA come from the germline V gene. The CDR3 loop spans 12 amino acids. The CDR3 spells CASSLGQETQYF. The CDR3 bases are TGTGCCAGCAGCTTAGGTCAAGAGACCCAGTACTTC.

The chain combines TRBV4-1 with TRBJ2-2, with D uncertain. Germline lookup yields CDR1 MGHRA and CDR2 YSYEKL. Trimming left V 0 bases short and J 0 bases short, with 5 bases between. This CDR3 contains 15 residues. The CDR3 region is CASSQDLTNTGELFF. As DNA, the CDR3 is TGCGCCAGCAGCCAAGATCTGACGAACACCGGGGAGCTGTTTTTT.

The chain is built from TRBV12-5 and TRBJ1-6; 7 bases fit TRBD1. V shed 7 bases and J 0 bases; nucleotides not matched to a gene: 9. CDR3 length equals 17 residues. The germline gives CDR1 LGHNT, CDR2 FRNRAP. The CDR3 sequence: CASAIQGDLSYNSPLHF. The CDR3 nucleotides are TGTGCTAGTGCTATTCAGGGGGACCTCTCCTATAATTCACCCCTCCACTTT.

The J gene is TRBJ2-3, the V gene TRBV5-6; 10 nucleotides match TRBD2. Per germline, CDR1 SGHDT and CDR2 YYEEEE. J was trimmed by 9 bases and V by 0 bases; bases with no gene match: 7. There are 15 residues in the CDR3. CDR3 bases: TGTGCCAGCAGCTTGGTGATACTAGCGGGGACGACGCAGTATTTT. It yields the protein CASSLVILAGTTQYF.

The CDR3 is CASRYDNPSNQPQHF. In DNA form, the CDR3 reads TGTGCCAGTAGGTATGACAACCCGTCCAATCAGCCCCAGCATTTT. The rearrangement links TRBV19 to TRBJ1-5; D ambiguous. V was trimmed by 6 bases and J by 3 bases, leaving 15 bases between them. The CDR3 extends over 15 amino acids. Germline V lookup: CDR1 LNHDA, CDR2 SQIVND (reference sequence).

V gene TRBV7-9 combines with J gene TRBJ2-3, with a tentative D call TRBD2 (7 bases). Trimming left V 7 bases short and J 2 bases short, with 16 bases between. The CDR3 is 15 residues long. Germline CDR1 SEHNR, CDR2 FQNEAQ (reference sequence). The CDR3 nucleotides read TGTGCCAGCAACCCTGTGCGGGGGCCCACAGATACGCAGTATTTT. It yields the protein CASNPVRGPTDTQYF.

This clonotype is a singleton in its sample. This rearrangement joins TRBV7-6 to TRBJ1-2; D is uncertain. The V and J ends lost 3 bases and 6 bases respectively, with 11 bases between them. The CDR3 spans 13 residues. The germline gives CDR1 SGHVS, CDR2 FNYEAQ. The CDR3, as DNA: TGTGCCAGCAGCTTTATGGGAGGAGATGGCTACACCTTC. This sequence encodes CASSFMGGDGYTF. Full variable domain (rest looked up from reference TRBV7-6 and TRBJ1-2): GAGVSQSPRYKVTKRGQDVALRCDPISGHVSLYWYRQALGQGPEFLTYFNYEAQQDKSGLPNDRFSAERPEGSISTLTIQRTEQRDSAMYRCASSFMGGDGYTFGSGTRLTVV.